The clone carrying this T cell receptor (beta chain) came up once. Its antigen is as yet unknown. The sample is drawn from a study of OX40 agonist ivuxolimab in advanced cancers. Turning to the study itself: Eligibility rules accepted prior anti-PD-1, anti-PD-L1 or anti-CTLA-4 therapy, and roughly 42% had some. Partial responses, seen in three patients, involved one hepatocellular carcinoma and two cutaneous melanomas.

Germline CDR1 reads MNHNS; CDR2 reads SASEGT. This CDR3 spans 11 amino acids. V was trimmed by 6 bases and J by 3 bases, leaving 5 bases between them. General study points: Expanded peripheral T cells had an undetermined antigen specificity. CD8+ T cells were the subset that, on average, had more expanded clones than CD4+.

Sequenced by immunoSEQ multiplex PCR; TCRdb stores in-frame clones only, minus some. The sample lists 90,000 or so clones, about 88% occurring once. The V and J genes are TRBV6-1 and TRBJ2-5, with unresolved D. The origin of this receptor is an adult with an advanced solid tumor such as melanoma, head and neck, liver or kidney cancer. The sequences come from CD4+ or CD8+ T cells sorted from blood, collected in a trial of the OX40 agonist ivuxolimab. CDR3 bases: TGTGCCAGCAGAGGGAAAGAGACCCAGTACTTC. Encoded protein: CASRGKETQYF.